This T cell receptor (beta chain) was sequenced in a study of blood T cell repertoires in COVID-19. Each participant's cohort was designated according to participant-reported clinical history. TCRdb keeps only in-frame clones here, not all; method: immunoSEQ multiplex PCR. Among about 180,000 clones listed, around 80% were seen once. Germline assignment: CDR1 LNHDA and CDR2 SQIVND (reference sequence). The CDR3 length is 15 residues. Losses at the gene ends were 7 bases for V and 6 bases for J; bases not matched to a gene: 8. The sequence derives from a man aged 50 to 60 who had recovered from COVID-19. The V and J genes are TRBV19 and TRBJ1-6, with 8 bases matching TRBD1. Sequencing was done on a sample of PBMCs or T cells enriched from blood (not recorded which). The CDR3 region has the DNA TGTGCCAGTACGAATCTACAGGGGGGTAATTCACCCCTCCACTTT. Translation gives CASTNLQGGNSPLHF.